This T cell receptor beta chain was sequenced during a study of OX40 agonist ivuxolimab in advanced cancers. This table comes from immunoSEQ multiplex PCR, and its TCRdb copy is limited to in-frame clones, with some not included. The table shows some 83,000 clones, with 90% occurring only once. This CDR3 has 11 amino acids. Per the germline V gene, CDR1 is DFQATT and CDR2 is SNEGSKA (reference sequence). The V end was cut by 5 bases, the J end by 5 bases, with 9 bases between. This clone has just a few counts. The sequencing here drew on CD4+ or CD8+ T cells sorted from blood, taken in a trial of the OX40 agonist ivuxolimab. The chain uses TRBV20-1 and TRBJ2-5; the D is unclear. This clonotype originated in an adult with an advanced solid tumor such as melanoma, head and neck, liver or kidney cancer. The CDR3 DNA sequence: TGCAGTGCTTTGATCGTGGAGACCCAGTACTTC. As protein: CSALIVETQYF.